These T cell receptor beta chains were read from a single sample in a study of response to subunit inactivated influenza vaccine. TCRdb analysed the RT-PCR reads with MiXCR anew, one entry per CDR3 protein. The table includes some 200,000 distinct CDR3 sequences, 12% detected once. Another study also made use of these data, one on T cells expressing NK-cell markers.

The sample consisted of CD8+ T cells sorted from PBMCs, taken approximately 12 days after vaccination. Receptors originate from a man aged 50 to 60 who received an inactivated influenza vaccine. CDR3s include the opening cysteine and the closing phenylalanine or tryptophan. The D gene is left open where the match is weak. Size tells how often a clone was seen (once, few, many) or the class of an expanded clone, and some rows leave it out.

abundance: medium-sized
j_gene: TRBJ1-6
v_gene: TRBV4-1
d_gene: .
CDR3aa: CASSQADSPLHF
CDR3nt: TGCGCCAGCAGCCAAGCTGATTCACCCCTCCACTTT

abundance: few
j_gene: TRBJ1-1
v_gene: TRBV6-5
d_gene: .
CDR3aa: CASSYGTFENTEAFF
CDR3nt: TGTGCCAGCAGCTACGGAACCTTTGAGAACACTGAAGCTTTCTTT

abundance: .
j_gene: TRBJ2-5
v_gene: TRBV2
d_gene: .
CDR3aa: CASRPHAGAETQYF
CDR3nt: TGTGCCAGCAGGCCCCACGCGGGGGCAGAGACCCAGTACTTC

abundance: .
j_gene: TRBJ2-1
v_gene: TRBV7-9
d_gene: .
CDR3aa: CASSLGAGLGNEQFF
CDR3nt: TGTGCCAGCAGCTTAGGCGCGGGGTTGGGCAATGAGCAGTTCTTC

abundance: .
j_gene: TRBJ2-1
v_gene: TRBV6-2/TRBV6-3
d_gene: TRBD2
CDR3aa: CASKLTLGLDKNNEQFF
CDR3nt: TGTGCCAGCAAGCTCACGCTGGGACTAGATAAGAACAATGAGCAGTTCTTC

abundance: .
j_gene: TRBJ2-5
v_gene: TRBV11-1
d_gene: TRBD2
CDR3aa: CASSLSPGAGGPGGETQYF
CDR3nt: TGTGCCAGCAGCTTATCCCCCGGAGCGGGAGGGCCCGGCGGGGAGACCCAGTACTTC

abundance: .
j_gene: TRBJ2-5
v_gene: TRBV12-5
d_gene: TRBD1
CDR3aa: CASVTYGDRGGETQYF
CDR3nt: TGTGCTAGTGTCACCTACGGGGACAGGGGAGGGGAGACCCAGTACTTC

abundance: .
j_gene: TRBJ1-2
v_gene: TRBV4-3
d_gene: .
CDR3aa: CASSQGLVRGRNYGYTF
CDR3nt: TGCGCCAGCAGCCAGGGGTTGGTAAGAGGGAGAAACTATGGCTACACCTTC

abundance: .
j_gene: TRBJ2-7
v_gene: TRBV7-9
d_gene: .
CDR3aa: CASSPSSVFDEQYF
CDR3nt: TGTGCCAGCAGCCCGTCATCAGTCTTCGACGAGCAGTACTTC

abundance: .
j_gene: TRBJ2-1
v_gene: TRBV27
d_gene: TRBD2
CDR3aa: CASSLSSGRLNEQFF
CDR3nt: TGTGCCAGCAGTTTATCTAGCGGGAGGTTGAATGAGCAGTTCTTC

abundance: few
j_gene: TRBJ2-1
v_gene: TRBV9
d_gene: .
CDR3aa: CASSVGAGLGNEQFF
CDR3nt: TGTGCCAGCAGCGTAGGTGCAGGTTTAGGCAATGAGCAGTTCTTC

abundance: few
j_gene: TRBJ2-3
v_gene: TRBV10-3
d_gene: .
CDR3aa: CAISVEGLGTDTQYF
CDR3nt: TGTGCCATCAGTGTTGAAGGGCTTGGCACAGATACGCAGTATTTT

abundance: few
j_gene: TRBJ2-7
v_gene: TRBV5-1
d_gene: .
CDR3aa: CASTPESGVGREQYF
CDR3nt: TGCGCCAGCACCCCTGAGAGCGGAGTGGGTCGGGAGCAGTACTTC

abundance: .
j_gene: TRBJ2-2
v_gene: TRBV7-6
d_gene: TRBD2
CDR3aa: CASSLPGTSGGINTGELFF
CDR3nt: TGTGCCAGCAGCTTACCTGGGACTAGCGGGGGGATAAACACCGGGGAGCTGTTTTTT

abundance: .
j_gene: TRBJ2-2
v_gene: TRBV20-1
d_gene: TRBD2
CDR3aa: CSARPGSGIKNTGELFF
CDR3nt: TGCAGTGCTAGACCTGGGAGCGGGATTAAGAACACCGGGGAGCTGTTTTTT

abundance: few
j_gene: TRBJ1-3
v_gene: TRBV20-1
d_gene: .
CDR3aa: CSAPDSGNTIYF
CDR3nt: TGCAGTGCCCCAGATTCCGGAAACACCATATATTTT

abundance: few
j_gene: TRBJ2-3
v_gene: TRBV13
d_gene: TRBD2
CDR3aa: CASSPAGGQGDTQYF
CDR3nt: TGTGCCAGCAGCCCTGCGGGAGGCCAGGGAGATACGCAGTATTTT

abundance: few
j_gene: TRBJ2-5
v_gene: TRBV27
d_gene: .
CDR3aa: CASSFSGPPDQFQETQYF
CDR3nt: TGTGCCAGCAGTTTCTCAGGGCCCCCGGATCAGTTCCAAGAGACCCAGTACTTC